The 21 T cell receptor beta chains reported below all come from one sample, sequenced in a study of T cell repertoires in ileal Crohn's disease. Clones were sequenced by immunoSEQ multiplex PCR, and TCRdb holds only the in-frame ones, with some missing. The sample lists roughly 30,000 clones; roughly 78% were seen once. Sequencing used ileal tissue. These receptors were taken from an adult with Crohn's disease.

Written as DNA, the CDR3 is TGTGCCAGCCGGAGACTAGCGAGCACCGGGGAGCTGTTTTTT. Amino acids: CASRRLASTGELFF. V gene TRBV6-5 combines with J gene TRBJ2-2, with 8 bases lining up with TRBD2. CDR3 length: 14 amino acids. CDR1 and CDR2 from the germline V gene are MNHEY and SVGAGI. With V trimmed by 8 bases and J by 4 bases, 6 bases remained unmatched.

This clone has just a few counts. The V gene is TRBV5-4, the J gene TRBJ2-5, with 7 positions matching TRBD1. Per the germline V gene, CDR1 is SGHNT and CDR2 is YYREEE (reference sequence). This CDR3 region has 13 residues. V shed 6 bases, J shed 4 bases, and the junction held 6 bases outside the gene matches. CDR3 bases: TGTGCCAGCACCAGACAGGGACCAGAGACCCAGTACTTC. Encoded protein: CASTRQGPETQYF.

This chain uses TRBV5-5 with TRBJ2-7; D may be TRBD2 (5 bases). V shed 0 bases and J shed 2 bases, with 12 bases lying between them. Germline V CDR1 and CDR2: SGHKS, YYEKEE (reference sequence). The CDR3 has 15 amino acids. The CDR3 sequence is CASSLAAGKTYEQYF. The CDR3 DNA is TGTGCCAGCAGCTTGGCTGCCGGGAAGACCTACGAGCAGTACTTC.

The rearrangement links TRBV30 to TRBJ1-1; unclear D gene. This CDR3 contains 16 residues. Between the trimmed V and J ends, which lost 1 base and 1 base, there was a span of 16 bases. Germline loops: CDR1 GTSNPN, CDR2 SVGIG (reference sequence). CDR3: CAWSGRGQLPNTEAFF. CDR3 DNA: TGTGCCTGGAGTGGACGAGGCCAGCTCCCGAACACTGAAGCTTTCTTT. Full variable domain (remainder filled in from reference TRBV30 and TRBJ1-1): SQTIHQWPATLVQPVGSPLSLECTVEGTSNPNLYWYRQAAGRGLQLLFYSVGIGQISSEVPQNLSASRPQDRQFILSSKKLLLSDSGFYLCAWSGRGQLPNTEAFFGQGTRLTVV.

This chain uses TRBV9 with TRBJ2-5, with TRBD1 matching over 8 bases. Germline V gene sequence: CDR1 SGDLS, CDR2 YYNGEE. The CDR3 totals 14 residues. J was trimmed by 11 bases and V by 2 bases; bases with no gene match: 11. CDR3 sequence reads: CASSVTGADEGQYF. The DNA of the CDR3 is TGTGCCAGCAGCGTGACAGGGGCCGACGAAGGGCAGTACTTC.

Here the CDR3 DNA reads TGTGCCATCAGTGAGTCGAAATTGGCGCGCGGCGGGGAGCTGTTTTTT. Translating gives CAISESKLARGGELFF. This chain joins TRBV10-3 and TRBJ2-2; D unresolved. CDR1 and CDR2 from the germline V gene are ENHRY and SYGVKD. Trimming pared 0 bases from V and 7 bases from J, leaving 15 bases between. CDR3 length: 16 amino acids.

The genes are TRBV6-1 and TRBJ2-1; 8 positions agree with TRBD1. This CDR3 is 14 amino acids long. The V gene end was trimmed by 4 bases and the J gene end by 7 bases; junction bases not matched to a gene: 6. CDR1 is MNHNS and CDR2 is SASEGT in the germline V gene. CDR3 loop: CASSGWTGTNEQFF. DNA for the CDR3: TGTGCCAGCAGTGGTTGGACAGGGACAAATGAGCAGTTCTTC.

This chain uses TRBV5-6 with TRBJ1-2, with D tentatively TRBD1 (5 bases). The germline CDR1 and CDR2 sequences are SGHDT and YYEEEE. The CDR3 length is 12 residues. The ends were cut back, 2 bases at V and 8 bases at J, with 10 bases in the middle. CDR3 region: CASSLGVKGYTF. DNA for the CDR3: TGTGCCAGCAGCTTAGGGGTGAAGGGCTACACCTTC.

This clone was picked up one time. The chain links TRBV7-2 to TRBJ2-1; TRBD2 might be the D (6 bases). This CDR3 contains 15 residues. The germline gives CDR1 SGHTA, CDR2 FQGNSA. Trimming shortened V by 0 bases and J by 4 bases, and 10 bases separated the two germline ends. CDR3 DNA: TGTGCCAGCAGCTTAGCGGGAGGACTATACAATGAGCAGTTCTTC. Translating gives CASSLAGGLYNEQFF.

The chain joins TRBV7-3 to TRBJ2-3; 9 nucleotides match TRBD2. Germline CDR1 SGHTA, CDR2 FQGTGA. V shed 5 bases and J 2 bases; nucleotides not matched to a gene: 8. The CDR3 is made up of 16 amino acids. CDR3 sequence: CASSEGTSPHTDTQYF. The DNA of the CDR3 is TGTGCCAGCAGCGAAGGGACTAGCCCTCACACAGATACGCAGTATTTT.

The chain employs TRBV6-1 and TRBJ1-6; no clear D gene. CDR3 length equals 15 residues. V lost 3 bases and J 13 bases, leaving 19 bases between the germline ends. Germline loops: CDR1 MNHNS, CDR2 SASEGT. The CDR3 DNA reads as TGTGCCAGCAGTGACTTCAGAGGGCCTCGGTCGCCCCTCCACTTT. The encoded protein is CASSDFRGPRSPLHF.

The chain carries TRBV2 and TRBJ2-5; D is ambiguous. The CDR3 is made up of 13 amino acids. V was pared by 6 bases and J by 5 bases, with 13 bases between. Germline assignment: CDR1 SNHLY and CDR2 FYNNEI. CDR3: CASSRSTTETQYF. The CDR3 DNA sequence: TGTGCCAGCAGCCGAAGTACAACGGAGACCCAGTACTTC.

This chain links TRBV4-2 with TRBJ2-7, with 10 bases aligning to TRBD2. CDR1 is LGHNA and CDR2 is YNFKEQ in the germline V gene. The CDR3 loop spans 14 amino acids. The V gene end was trimmed by 3 bases and the J gene end by 5 bases; junction bases not matched to a gene: 4. CDR3 sequence: CASSQGLAGDEQYF. The CDR3 DNA follows: TGTGCCAGCAGCCAGGGGCTAGCGGGAGACGAGCAGTACTTC.

In this sample, this clone turned up a few times. The chain couples TRBV29-1 to TRBJ1-1; the D is unclear. The ends were cut back, 3 bases at V and 4 bases at J, with 9 bases in the middle. The CDR3 loop spans 12 amino acids. Germline V lookup: CDR1 SQVTM, CDR2 ANQGSEA. CDR3 sequence reads: CSVEEGATEAFF. Here the CDR3 DNA reads TGCAGCGTTGAGGAGGGAGCCACTGAAGCTTTCTTT.

The sample holds one count of this clone. This chain connects TRBV18 to TRBJ1-1, with a tentative D call TRBD1 (5 bases). This CDR3 has 14 amino acids. Trimming took off 3 bases at V and 0 bases at J, with 8 bases between the two ends. Germline V gene sequence: CDR1 KGHSH, CDR2 LQKENI. The CDR3 is CASSPDSLNTEAFF. The CDR3 DNA follows: TGTGCCAGCTCACCCGACAGCCTGAACACTGAAGCTTTCTTT.

The V call is TRBV7-3, the J call TRBJ2-3; perhaps TRBD2 as D (5 bases). The germline V and J ends were trimmed by 3 bases and 5 bases, with 12 bases remaining between them. CDR1 is SGHTA, CDR2 FQGTGA, per germline. This CDR3 spans 14 amino acids. The CDR3 is CASSFGSSKDTQYF. CDR3 DNA: TGTGCCAGCAGCTTTGGGAGTTCCAAAGATACGCAGTATTTT.

The genes are TRBV11-3 and TRBJ2-7, with 8 bases lining up with TRBD1. Per the germline V gene, CDR1 is SGHNT and CDR2 is YENEEA. The CDR3 has 13 residues. Losses at the gene ends were 5 bases for V and 6 bases for J; bases not matched to a gene: 6. CDR3 region: CASSQAGQGEQYF. Here the CDR3 DNA reads TGTGCCAGCAGCCAAGCCGGACAGGGCGAGCAGTACTTC.

This rearrangement joins TRBV2 to TRBJ2-5, with D possibly matching TRBD2 (5 bases). Germline V gives CDR1 SNHLY, CDR2 FYNNEI. V was cut by 7 bases and J by 3 bases, with 9 bases left in between. The CDR3 totals 12 residues. Written as DNA, the CDR3 is TGTGCCAGCATACGGGGTGAAGAGACCCAGTACTTC. Encoded protein: CASIRGEETQYF.

This clone was seen more than once but under ten times. This chain uses TRBV6-5 with TRBJ2-7; D might be TRBD1 (6 bases). The germline CDR1 and CDR2 sequences are MNHEY and SVGAGI. The CDR3 is 15 residues long. Deletions cut 4 bases from V and 4 bases from J, with 17 bases between. In DNA, the CDR3 is TGTGCCAGCAGTTTCACTCGACAGGATGGTTACGAGCAGTACTTC. Its translation is CASSFTRQDGYEQYF.

The chain is built from TRBV30 and TRBJ2-4, with 16 bases identical to TRBD2. CDR1 is GTSNPN and CDR2 is SVGIG in the germline V gene (reference sequence). The V segment lost 4 bases and the J segment 8 bases; nucleotides outside the gene matches: 8. The CDR3 consists of 16 residues. The CDR3 bases are TGTGCCTGGAACTCCGGGACTAGCGGGAGGGGAGACATTCAGTACTTC. Translated, it gives CAWNSGTSGRGDIQYF.

The V call is TRBV2, the J call TRBJ2-3; D is possibly TRBD2 (6 bases). Germline CDR1 is SNHLY and CDR2 is FYNNEI. The CDR3 is 16 residues long. V lost 6 bases and J 2 bases, leaving 18 bases between the germline ends. The CDR3 sequence is CASSKLVGGPTDTQYF. CDR3 DNA: TGTGCCAGCAGCAAGCTTGTCGGGGGACCCACAGATACGCAGTATTTT.